Listed below are T cell receptor beta chains from one sample, sequenced in a study of cytomegalovirus exposure and HLA in healthy donors. TCRdb keeps only in-frame clones here, not all; method: immunoSEQ multiplex PCR. In the table there are some 170,000 clones, around three quarters of which are singletons. The source material was PBMCs. Receptors were obtained from a woman in her thirties in good health and CMV-seronegative. The CDR3 runs from the conserved cysteine through the conserved F or W. The D gene is left open where the match is weak. Part of the rows lack a size; the others show once, few, many or a class for expanded clones.

V,D,size,J,DNA,CDR3
TRBV6-1,TRBD1,NA,TRBJ1-5,TGTGCCAGCACCAGGACAGGCTATAGCAATCAGCCCCAGCATTTT,CASTRTGYSNQPQHF
TRBV5-1,TRBD1,NA,TRBJ2-1,TGCGCCAGCAGCTTGGGGTGGGGACAGGGCCCTGGTGAGCAGTTCTTC,CASSLGWGQGPGEQFF
TRBV9,NA,NA,TRBJ2-3,TGTGCCAGCAGCGTAATGGGCCTCACAGATACGCAGTATTTT,CASSVMGLTDTQYF
TRBV5-4,TRBD2,NA,TRBJ2-1,TGTGCCAGCAGCCCCGGACTAGCGGTACCGAGCTCCTACAATGAGCAGTTCTTC,CASSPGLAVPSSYNEQFF
TRBV4-3,TRBD2,NA,TRBJ2-3,TGCGCCAGCAGCCGGCAGGGGGCTAGCGGGAGGGCCCCAGATACGCAGTATTTT,CASSRQGASGRAPDTQYF
TRBV5-6,TRBD2,few,TRBJ2-7,TGTGCCAGCAGCTTCGACGTCGGGGGGGGCGAGCAGTACTTC,CASSFDVGGGEQYF
TRBV9,TRBD1,NA,TRBJ2-2,TGTGCCAGCAGCGTAGGGGGACAGAGGATCACCGGGGAGCTGTTTTTT,CASSVGGQRITGELFF
TRBV28,NA,NA,TRBJ2-7,TGTGCCAGCAGACCGACTAGTAGCTACGAGCAGTACTTC,CASRPTSSYEQYF
TRBV6-6,TRBD1,NA,TRBJ2-7,TGTGCCAGCAGTTACTTATCCCCGGGACAGAACTACGAGCAGTACTTC,CASSYLSPGQNYEQYF
TRBV15,NA,NA,TRBJ1-2,TGTGCCACCAGCAGAGCGGGTCAGGGCCACTATGGCTACACCTTC,CATSRAGQGHYGYTF
TRBV4-3,NA,NA,TRBJ1-2,TGCGCCAGCAGCCAAGATTTAGGGGTCTCCCCGACGTATGGCTACACCTTC,CASSQDLGVSPTYGYTF
TRBV5-1,NA,few,TRBJ2-5,TGCGCCAGCAGCCCTATGAGCGACCAAGAGACCCAGTACTTC,CASSPMSDQETQYF
TRBV9,NA,NA,TRBJ2-2,TGTGCCAGCAGCGTATCATACACCGGGGAGCTGTTTTTT,CASSVSYTGELFF
TRBV7-3,NA,NA,TRBJ2-3,TGTGCCAGCAGCTTTGGGCGCACAGATACGCAGTATTTT,CASSFGRTDTQYF
TRBV5-4,TRBD2,NA,TRBJ2-7,TGTGCCAGCAGCTTGGCGGGGGGTACCAACGAGCAGTACTTC,CASSLAGGTNEQYF
TRBV27,TRBD2,once,TRBJ2-1,TGTGCCAGCAGTCCCTCGGCCGGGACTAGCGGCTACAATGAGCAGTTCTTC,CASSPSAGTSGYNEQFF
TRBV4-1,NA,NA,TRBJ1-5,TGCGCCAGCAGCCCTCCAGGGTTCTTTCAGCCCCAGCATTTT,CASSPPGFFQPQHF
TRBV27,NA,NA,TRBJ1-5,TGTGCCACCGACCTGGCTAGGGGGAAGGGCAATCAGCCCCAGCATTTT,CATDLARGKGNQPQHF
TRBV13,NA,NA,TRBJ2-3,TGTGCCAGCAGGGAGCTTTTGGTGGGCACAGATACGCAGTATTTT,CASRELLVGTDTQYF
TRBV4-1,NA,NA,TRBJ1-4,TGCGCCAGCAGCCCTCGACAGACGAAACCCGAAAAACTGTTTTTT,CASSPRQTKPEKLFF
TRBV30,TRBD2,NA,TRBJ2-1,TGTGCCTGGAGTCCTCTTCCTCTAGCGGGAGGCGTCCTCTCCTACAATGAGCAGTTCTTC,CAWSPLPLAGGVLSYNEQFF
TRBV5-1,NA,NA,TRBJ1-1,TGCGCCAGCAGCTTGGTACCCGGGGGAGGGACTGAAGCTTTCTTT,CASSLVPGGGTEAFF
TRBV9,TRBD2,once,TRBJ2-3,TGTGCCAGCAGCGTAGCCTCTGGACTAGCGGGTGTTCCAGATACGCAGTATTTT,CASSVASGLAGVPDTQYF
TRBV28,NA,NA,TRBJ2-6,TGTGCCAGCAGAACAGGATCTGGGGCCAACGTCCTGACTTTC,CASRTGSGANVLTF
TRBV28,NA,NA,TRBJ1-5,TGTGCCAGCGGTACCGGGAGTCATAGCAATCAGCCCCAGCATTTT,CASGTGSHSNQPQHF
TRBV4-3,TRBD2,NA,TRBJ2-5,TGCGCCAGCAGCCGGGAACTAGCGGGGTTAGAGACCCAGTACTTC,CASSRELAGLETQYF
TRBV19,TRBD1,NA,TRBJ1-5,TGTGCCAGTAGTATGTTCCCCTTCTCGGGAGCGGGACAGGCTTTCAATCAGCCCCAGCATTTT,CASSMFPFSGAGQAFNQPQHF
TRBV30,TRBD1,NA,TRBJ1-4,TGTGCCTGGCTAGACAGGGGGCTAGGGGAAAAACTGTTTTTT,CAWLDRGLGEKLFF